The source of this TCR beta chain is a study of cytotoxic CD8 clonotypes in ibrutinib-treated CLL. Study context: Responses: around 24 partial, 2 complete; after median about 68 months, about 15 stayed remitted, roughly 12 progressed. General observations from the study: Clonality (at baseline) was higher than in age-matched healthy donors and tracked circulating CD8+ T-cell counts.

A 1 in 200,000 to 1 in 1 million T cell depth was the sequencing target. Clones were read by immunoSEQ multiplex PCR, and TCRdb kept only the in-frame ones, dropping some. There are about 130,000 clones in the sample; 70% to 80% occur only once, and roughly 13% lies in the top ten. With regard to this clone: What it recognizes is unknown.

Per germline, CDR1 MNHNY and CDR2 SVGAGI (reference sequence). Trimming cost V 2 bases and J 3 bases, with 12 bases left between them. The CDR3 totals 15 residues. Sequenced here: PBMCs, sampled after 12 months of ibrutinib treatment. The V call is TRBV6-6, the J call TRBJ2-3; the D call may be TRBD1 or TRBD2 (5 bases each). The receptor's source is a human donor with chronic lymphocytic leukemia. The CDR3: CASSYGQGETDTQYF. The CDR3 nucleotides are TGTGCCAGCAGTTACGGGCAGGGAGAAACAGATACGCAGTATTTT.